The source of this T cell receptor (beta chain) is a study of blood T cells in healthy people across ages. Alongside a J-beta primer mix, a sample-barcoded 5' primer served in a second PCR lasting about 6 to 12 cycles. A single record per CDR3 protein comes from TCRdb applying MiXCR to the 5' RACE reads. In the table there are some 710,000 distinct CDR3 sequences, about 42% of which are singletons. In this sample, this clonotype turned up a few times. Trimming took 4 bases from V and 0 from J, leaving 13 bases between them. CDR1 MRHNA and CDR2 SNTAGT come from the germline V gene. The CDR3 contains 16 residues.

This sequence joins TRBV6-4 and TRBJ2-1; D is possibly TRBD1 or TRBD2 (5 bases each). This clonotype was sampled from an older man in good health. The source material was blood. The CDR3 loop is CASSVRDRSSYNEQFF. In DNA, the CDR3 is TGTGCCAGCAGTGTCAGGGACCGCAGCTCCTACAATGAGCAGTTCTTC.